The clone carrying this T cell receptor beta chain was detected ten times or more. No antigen is known for it. This record comes from a study of human T cells and chemical hapten exposure. General study findings and limits: Having alopecia, donors may respond immunologically unlike healthy people. Expanded TCRs were compared with controls, and the expanded TCRs formed significantly more large CDR3 similarity clusters.

Time point here: patch test 3, about 24 weeks after DPC sensitization. Treatment indicated: therapeutic diphenylcyclopropenone sensitization with weekly scalp DPC. The study drew its donors from alopecia patients who were 18 to 70 years old and suitable for DPC. CDR1 MNHNY and CDR2 SVGAGI come from the germline V gene (reference sequence). V was pared by 4 bases and J by 1 base, with 10 bases between. This CDR3 contains 14 residues. A single record per CDR3 protein comes from TCRdb applying MiXCR to the RACE reads. The repertoire holds 30,000 or so distinct CDR3 sequences, with nearly 6% as singletons.

This chain uses TRBV6-6 with TRBJ1-1; TRBD1 is a possible D gene (5 bases). This TCR derives from a man aged 25-45 years with alopecia areata. Some clones in this sample may be carry-over from other donors' samples. The sample consisted of whole blood, taken in connection with sensitization to the hapten diphenylcyclopropenone (DPC). This CDR3 reads CASSWGLTNTEAFF. The CDR3 DNA follows: TGTGCCAGCAGTTGGGGACTGACGAACACTGAAGCTTTCTTT.